This T cell receptor (beta chain) was observed in a study of control samples from healthy donors and cancer patients. Some clones are missing from TCRdb's copy, which holds only in-frame ones; the method was immunoSEQ multiplex PCR. Of 350,000 to 450,000 clones listed, approximately 90% were seen once; the top ten hold 5% to 8%. This CDR3 is 15 amino acids long. The germline gives CDR1 LNHDA, CDR2 SQIVND (reference sequence). Trimming left V 7 bases short and J 5 bases short, with 17 bases between. The sample comprised PBMCs. The chain recombines TRBV19 with TRBJ1-4; D might be TRBD1 (6 bases). This sequence was found in a man aged 35-49 years with head and neck cancer. This CDR3 reads CASTTLGGVNEKLFF. As DNA, the CDR3 is TGTGCCAGTACCACCTTGGGGGGCGTCAATGAAAAACTGTTTTTT. Full variable domain (rest looked up from reference TRBV19 and TRBJ1-4): DGGITQSPKYLFRKEGQNVTLSCEQNLNHDAMYWYRQDPGQGLRLIYYSQIVNDFQKGDIAEGYSVSREKKESFPLTVTSAQKNPTAFYLCASTTLGGVNEKLFFGSGTQLSVL.